Shown below are 15 T cell receptor beta chains from a single sample sequenced in a study of graft-versus-host responses after intestinal transplantation. Profiled with immunoSEQ multiplex PCR; TCRdb holds only in-frame clones, not every one. The sample contains over 90,000 clones, 75% to 95% of which appear only once. These TCRs' antigens remain unknown. This specimen consisted of unstimulated CD8+ T cells sorted from spleen or lymph node cells, obtained before intestinal transplant. The receptors were sampled from a human donor who received an intestinal transplant.

The V and J genes are TRBV27 and TRBJ2-3, with D maybe TRBD2 (6 bases). The CDR3 is 13 residues long. The V end lost 3 bases, the J end lost 7 bases, and 11 bases lay between the germline ends. From germline, CDR1 is MNHEY and CDR2 SMNVEV (reference sequence). CDR3 DNA: TGTGCCAGCAGTTTGGGGGGTCTGAATACGCAGTATTTT. It yields the protein CASSLGGLNTQYF.

Regarding this clone: Other DNA sequences in the sample encode the same CDR3. This chain links TRBV19 with TRBJ2-7, with 7 nucleotides matching TRBD1. The germline V gene has CDR1 LNHDA and CDR2 SQIVND (reference sequence). The CDR3 extends over 13 amino acids. V shed 5 bases and J 3 bases; nucleotides not matched to a gene: 4. CDR3 in DNA: TGTGCCAGTAGTCCCGGGACAGTCTACGAGCAGTACTTC. Translation: CASSPGTVYEQYF. Full variable domain (remainder filled in from reference TRBV19 and TRBJ2-7): DGGITQSPKYLFRKEGQNVTLSCEQNLNHDAMYWYRQDPGQGLRLIYYSQIVNDFQKGDIAEGYSVSREKKESFPLTVTSAQKNPTAFYLCASSPGTVYEQYFGPGTRLTVT.

This chain uses TRBV5-6 with TRBJ2-2, with D hard to call. Deletions cut 0 bases from V and 6 bases from J, with 12 bases between. The V gene's germline CDR1 is SGHDT and CDR2 YYEEEE. The CDR3 sequence is 15 residues long. The CDR3 DNA sequence: TGTGCCAGCAGCTTGGGGGCAGCTCATCCCGGGGAGCTGTTTTTT. It yields the protein CASSLGAAHPGELFF.

This sequence joins TRBV7-2 and TRBJ1-5; 8 nucleotides line up with TRBD1. J was trimmed by 4 bases and V by 3 bases; bases with no gene match: 5. The CDR3 is 15 amino acids. The germline CDR1 and CDR2 sequences are SGHTA and FQGNSA. CDR3 sequence reads: CASSFGTGGNQPQHF. CDR3 coding DNA: TGTGCCAGCAGCTTCGGGACAGGAGGTAATCAGCCCCAGCATTTT.

The rearrangement joins TRBV4-1 to TRBJ2-1; 7 nucleotides match TRBD2. The ends lost 2 bases at V and 4 bases at J; junction bases unmatched: 14. Looked up from germline, CDR1 is MGHRA and CDR2 is YSYEKL. The CDR3 is 18 amino acids. CDR3 sequence: CASSQRSSPGGVYNEQFF. CDR3 DNA: TGCGCCAGCAGCCAAAGAAGTTCACCGGGGGGAGTTTACAATGAGCAGTTCTTC.

The chain recombines TRBV11-2 with TRBJ1-1; a weak D match, TRBD1 (6 bases). Germline CDR1 is SGHAT and CDR2 is FQNNGV. This CDR3 comprises 13 residues. V was shortened by 1 base and J by 10 bases, with 13 bases between the two germline ends. The CDR3 here is CASSLGSVTGAFF. The CDR3 DNA is TGTGCCAGCAGCTTAGGCTCCGTGACAGGAGCTTTCTTT. Supplemented by reference TRBV11-2 and TRBJ1-1, the full variable domain reads EAGVAQSPRYKIIEKRQSVAFWCNPISGHATLYWYQQILGQGPKLLIQFQNNGVVDDSQLPKDRFSAERLKGVDSTLKIQPAKLEDSAVYLCASSLGSVTGAFFGQGTRLTVV.

V and J are TRBV9 and TRBJ2-2; TRBD2 aligns across 8 bases. Germline loops: CDR1 SGDLS, CDR2 YYNGEE. The CDR3 totals 17 residues. Germline trimming cut 1 base from V and 1 base from J; bases unmatched to any gene: 6. The CDR3 reads CASSVSGLAGNTGELFF. The CDR3 DNA follows: TGTGCCAGCAGCGTATCCGGGCTAGCGGGGAACACCGGGGAGCTGTTTTTT.

The V and J genes are TRBV6-5 and TRBJ1-1; 12 bases line up with TRBD1. This CDR3 is built from 15 residues. Germline lookup yields CDR1 MNHEY and CDR2 SVGAGI. The V segment lost 2 bases and the J segment 4 bases; nucleotides outside the gene matches: 2. The CDR3 nucleotides are TGTGCCAGCAGTTACCGGGACAGGGGGCTCACTGAAGCTTTCTTT. It translates to CASSYRDRGLTEAFF.

The chain recombines TRBV7-9 with TRBJ2-3, with 12 bases fitting TRBD2. From germline, CDR1 is SEHNR and CDR2 FQNEAQ (reference sequence). CDR3 length: 19 amino acids. V lost 5 bases to trimming and J lost 4 bases; unmatched junction nucleotides: 16. This CDR3 reads CASSPPGTSGSRGPDTQYF. CDR3 DNA: TGTGCCAGCAGCCCACCCGGGACTAGCGGGTCCCGAGGGCCAGATACGCAGTATTTT.

The chain combines TRBV25-1 with TRBJ2-3, with a weak D call TRBD1 (5 bases). The CDR3 is 16 residues long. Per germline, CDR1 MGHDK and CDR2 SYGVNS. The V end lost 1 base, the J end lost 0 bases, and 11 bases lay between the germline ends. The CDR3 protein is CASSEWQGLSTDTQYF. In DNA form, the CDR3 reads TGTGCCAGCAGTGAATGGCAGGGCCTCAGCACAGATACGCAGTATTTT.

The chain is built from TRBV30 and TRBJ1-1, with 11 bases aligning to TRBD1. The CDR3 runs 15 residues. The junction had 6 bases not matched to a gene; V was cut back by 2 bases and J by 4 bases. Germline CDR1 GTSNPN, CDR2 SVGIG (reference sequence). The CDR3 sequence: CAWSTGQGASTEAFF. CDR3 nucleotides: TGTGCCTGGAGTACCGGACAGGGGGCGAGCACTGAAGCTTTCTTT.

A single count supports this clone. CDR3 region: CASSEGQGISSEAFF. Here the CDR3 DNA reads TGTGCCAGCAGTGAGGGTCAGGGAATAAGCTCTGAAGCTTTCTTT. The chain combines TRBV2 with TRBJ1-1; D is perhaps TRBD1 (5 bases). Germline values: CDR1 SNHLY, CDR2 FYNNEI. The V end lost 3 bases, the J end lost 6 bases, and 17 bases lay between the germline ends. This CDR3 has 15 residues.

The V call is TRBV7-6, the J call TRBJ1-2; 10 positions agree with TRBD1. This CDR3 contains 14 residues. Germline V gene data show CDR1 as SGHVS and CDR2 as FNYEAQ. With V trimmed by 5 bases and J by 6 bases, 6 bases remained unmatched. The CDR3 protein is CASSPAGTGDGYTF. The CDR3 DNA reads TGTGCCAGCAGCCCTGCCGGGACAGGGGATGGCTACACCTTC.

The rearrangement links TRBV4-1 to TRBJ2-7; 11 bases align to TRBD1. Germline V CDR1 and CDR2: MGHRA, YSYEKL. V gave up 4 bases and J gave up 5 bases; unmatched junction bases: 4. The CDR3 contains 14 residues. The CDR3 loop is CASSPGTGGNEQYF. The CDR3 DNA reads TGCGCCAGCAGCCCCGGGACAGGGGGTAACGAGCAGTACTTC.

The chain uses TRBV29-1 and TRBJ1-3; D may be TRBD1 (6 bases). The germline gives CDR1 SQVTM, CDR2 ANQGSEA. V was pared by 4 bases and J by 4 bases, with 8 bases between. The CDR3 loop spans 12 amino acids. This CDR3 reads CSVGTVGNTIYF. CDR3 DNA: TGCAGCGTTGGGACAGTCGGAAACACCATATATTTT.